The source of this T cell receptor beta chain is a study of identical twins. The CDR3 contains 13 residues. Trimming pared 6 bases from V and 3 bases from J, leaving 11 bases between. CDR1 and CDR2 from the germline V gene are SGHVS and FNYEAQ. TCRdb fed the 5' RACE reads into MiXCR, producing one record per CDR3 protein. Among 450,000 to 650,000 distinct CDR3 sequences listed, roughly 15% were seen once. The donor group consisted entirely of healthy Caucasians. The sample was also linked to a second study, of yellow fever vaccine responses in identical twins.

Specimen: CD4+ T cells sorted from blood. J is TRBJ1-1 and V is TRBV7-6; maybe TRBD1 (6 bases). The receptor was isolated from a woman aged 18-30 years in good health. The CDR3 DNA sequence: TGTGCCAGCAGACAGGGACTGTACACTGAAGCTTTCTTT. Residues: CASRQGLYTEAFF.